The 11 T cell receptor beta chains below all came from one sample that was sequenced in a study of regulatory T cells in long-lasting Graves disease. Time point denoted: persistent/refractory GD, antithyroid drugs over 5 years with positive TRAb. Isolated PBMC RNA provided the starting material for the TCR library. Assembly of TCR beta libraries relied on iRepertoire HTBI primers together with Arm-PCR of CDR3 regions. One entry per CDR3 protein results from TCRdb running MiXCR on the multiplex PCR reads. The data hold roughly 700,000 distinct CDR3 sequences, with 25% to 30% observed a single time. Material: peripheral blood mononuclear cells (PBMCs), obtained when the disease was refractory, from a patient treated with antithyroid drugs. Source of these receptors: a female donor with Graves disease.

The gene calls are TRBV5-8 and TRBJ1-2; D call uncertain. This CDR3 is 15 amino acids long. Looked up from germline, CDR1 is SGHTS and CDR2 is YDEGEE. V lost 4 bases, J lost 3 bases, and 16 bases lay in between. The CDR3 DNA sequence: TGTGCCAGCAGCCCCGGACCCAGGCTTGACTATGGCTACACCTTC. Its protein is CASSPGPRLDYGYTF.

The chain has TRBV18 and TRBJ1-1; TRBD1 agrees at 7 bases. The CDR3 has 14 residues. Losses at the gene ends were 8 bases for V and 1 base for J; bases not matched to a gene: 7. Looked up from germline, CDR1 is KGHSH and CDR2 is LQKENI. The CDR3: CASHRTGENTEAFF. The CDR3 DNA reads TGTGCCAGCCACCGGACAGGAGAGAACACTGAAGCTTTCTTT.

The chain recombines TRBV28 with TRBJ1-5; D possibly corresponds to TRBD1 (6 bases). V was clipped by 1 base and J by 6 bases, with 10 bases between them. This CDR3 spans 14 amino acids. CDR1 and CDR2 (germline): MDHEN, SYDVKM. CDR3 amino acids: CASSLLGGTQPQHF. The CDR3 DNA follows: TGTGCCAGCAGTTTATTGGGGGGCACTCAGCCCCAGCATTTT.

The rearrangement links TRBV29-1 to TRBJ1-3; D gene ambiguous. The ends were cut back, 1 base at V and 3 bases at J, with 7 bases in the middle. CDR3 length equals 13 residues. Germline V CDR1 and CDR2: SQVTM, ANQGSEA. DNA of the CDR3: TGCAGCGTTGAAGGGGAACTTGGAAACACCATATATTTT. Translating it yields CSVEGELGNTIYF.

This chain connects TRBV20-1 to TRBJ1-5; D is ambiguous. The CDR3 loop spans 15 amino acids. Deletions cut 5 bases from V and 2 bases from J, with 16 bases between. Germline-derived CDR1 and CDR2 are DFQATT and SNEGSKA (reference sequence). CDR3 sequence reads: CSARPLRSGNQPQHF. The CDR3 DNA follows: TGCAGTGCTCGACCCCTTCGGAGTGGCAATCAGCCCCAGCATTTT.

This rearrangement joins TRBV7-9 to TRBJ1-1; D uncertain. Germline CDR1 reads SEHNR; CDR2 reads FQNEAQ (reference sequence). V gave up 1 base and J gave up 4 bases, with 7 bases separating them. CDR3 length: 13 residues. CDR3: CASSLGLRTEAFF. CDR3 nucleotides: TGTGCCAGCAGCTTAGGTCTGCGCACTGAAGCTTTCTTT. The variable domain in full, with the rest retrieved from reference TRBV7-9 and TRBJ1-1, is DTGVSQNPRHKITKRGQNVTFRCDPISEHNRLYWYRQTLGQGPEFLTYFQNEAQLEKSRLLSDRFSAERPKGSFSTLEIQRTEQGDSAMYLCASSLGLRTEAFFGQGTRLTVV.

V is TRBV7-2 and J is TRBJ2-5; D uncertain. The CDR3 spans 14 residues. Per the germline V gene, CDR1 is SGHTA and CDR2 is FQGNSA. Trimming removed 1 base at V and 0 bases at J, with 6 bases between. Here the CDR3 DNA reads TGTGCCAGCAGCTTAGTCCAAAACCAAGAGACCCAGTACTTC. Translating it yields CASSLVQNQETQYF.

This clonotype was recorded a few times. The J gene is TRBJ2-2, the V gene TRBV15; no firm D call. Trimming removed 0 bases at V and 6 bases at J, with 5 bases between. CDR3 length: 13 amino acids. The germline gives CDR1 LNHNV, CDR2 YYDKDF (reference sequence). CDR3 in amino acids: CATSREVAGELFF. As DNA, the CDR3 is TGTGCCACCAGCAGAGAAGTGGCCGGGGAGCTGTTTTTT.

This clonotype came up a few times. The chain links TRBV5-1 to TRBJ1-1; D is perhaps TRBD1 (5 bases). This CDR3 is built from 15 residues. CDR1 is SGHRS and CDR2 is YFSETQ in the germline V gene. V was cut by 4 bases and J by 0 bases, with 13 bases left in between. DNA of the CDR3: TGCGCCAGCAGCCGGGACGGAACTATGAACACTGAAGCTTTCTTT. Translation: CASSRDGTMNTEAFF.

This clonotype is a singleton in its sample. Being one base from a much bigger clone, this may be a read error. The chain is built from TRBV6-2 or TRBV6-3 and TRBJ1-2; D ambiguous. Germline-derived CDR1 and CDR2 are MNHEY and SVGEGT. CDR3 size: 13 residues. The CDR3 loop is CASSLLGQTGYAF. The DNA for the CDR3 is TGTGCCAGCAGCCTACTCGGGCAGACCGGCTACGCCTTC.

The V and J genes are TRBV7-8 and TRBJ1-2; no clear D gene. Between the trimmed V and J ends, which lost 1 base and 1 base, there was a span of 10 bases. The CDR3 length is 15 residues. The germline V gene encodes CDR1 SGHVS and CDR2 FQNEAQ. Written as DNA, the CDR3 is TGTGCCAGCAGCTTAGTAGAAGGTGTTAACTATGGCTACACCTTC. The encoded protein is CASSLVEGVNYGYTF.